This entry concerns a single T cell receptor (beta chain). Sequencing of TCR beta was performed on blood CD8+ and CD4+ T cells. These data are taken from a study of CD8 T cells in Susac syndrome. The wider study: Patients with Susac syndrome had blood drawn and were at that point therapy-naive, on corticosteroids, or on intravenous immunoglobulin alone.

Random hexamers were used to reverse transcribe an amount of about 0.5 to 1 ug RNA. The authors amplified TCR beta CDR3 across 54 Vbeta and 13 Jbeta using immunoSEQ multiplex PCR. TCRdb reanalysed the immunoSEQ multiplex PCR reads using MiXCR and keeps one entry per CDR3 protein. This table has about 190,000 distinct CDR3 sequences, about 94% appearing once. V shed 6 bases, J shed 6 bases, and the junction held 5 bases outside the gene matches. This CDR3 region has 15 residues. The sequence came from a human donor with Susac syndrome. Sample: CD4+ T cells from PBMCs. The chain carries TRBV12-3 or TRBV12-4 and TRBJ2-1; 13 bases map to TRBD2. CDR3 in DNA: TGTGCCAGCAGGGAACTAGCGGGGGGGCCCAATGAGCAGTTCTTC. It yields the protein CASRELAGGPNEQFF.